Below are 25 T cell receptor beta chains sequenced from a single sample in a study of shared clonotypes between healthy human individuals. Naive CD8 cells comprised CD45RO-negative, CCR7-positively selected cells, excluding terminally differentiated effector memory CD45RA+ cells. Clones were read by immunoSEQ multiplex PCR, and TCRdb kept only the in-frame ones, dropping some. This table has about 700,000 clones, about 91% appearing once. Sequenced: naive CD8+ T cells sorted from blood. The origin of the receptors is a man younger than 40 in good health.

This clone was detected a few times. CDR3 loop: CASSLTTGKDEQFF. The DNA for the CDR3 is TGTGCCAGCAGCTTAACGACAGGGAAGGATGAGCAGTTCTTC. V usage is TRBV27 and J usage is TRBJ2-1; 7 bases match TRBD1. Germline V CDR1 and CDR2: MNHEY, SMNVEV (reference sequence). This CDR3 comprises 14 residues. With 6 bases clipped from V and 8 bases from J, the junction kept 10 bases outside the gene matches.

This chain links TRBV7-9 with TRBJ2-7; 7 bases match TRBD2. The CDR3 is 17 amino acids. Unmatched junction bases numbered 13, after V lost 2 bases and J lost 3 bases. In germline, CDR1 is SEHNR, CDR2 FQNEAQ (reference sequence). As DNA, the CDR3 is TGTGCCAGCAGCTTAAAGGATCGGCGGGAGTTAGACTACGAGCAGTACTTC. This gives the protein CASSLKDRRELDYEQYF.

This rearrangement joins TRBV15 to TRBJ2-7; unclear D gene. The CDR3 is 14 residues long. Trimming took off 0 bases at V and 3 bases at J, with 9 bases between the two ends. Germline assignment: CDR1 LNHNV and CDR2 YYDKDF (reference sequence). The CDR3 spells CATSRDKTNYEQYF. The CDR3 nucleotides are TGTGCCACCAGCAGAGATAAAACTAACTACGAGCAGTACTTC.

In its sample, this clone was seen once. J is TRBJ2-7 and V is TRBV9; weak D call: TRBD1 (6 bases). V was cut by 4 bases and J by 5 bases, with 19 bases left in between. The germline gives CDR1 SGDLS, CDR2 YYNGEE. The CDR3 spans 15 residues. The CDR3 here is CASSYRDRLSNEQYF. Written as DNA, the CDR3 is TGTGCCAGCAGCTACCGCGACAGGCTGAGTAACGAGCAGTACTTC.

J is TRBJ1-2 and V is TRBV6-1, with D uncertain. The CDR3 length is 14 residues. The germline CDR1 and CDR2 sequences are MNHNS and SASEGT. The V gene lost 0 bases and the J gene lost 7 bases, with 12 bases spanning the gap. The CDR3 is CASSEAGGEGGYTF. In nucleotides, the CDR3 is TGTGCCAGCAGTGAAGCGGGCGGGGAGGGTGGCTACACCTTC.

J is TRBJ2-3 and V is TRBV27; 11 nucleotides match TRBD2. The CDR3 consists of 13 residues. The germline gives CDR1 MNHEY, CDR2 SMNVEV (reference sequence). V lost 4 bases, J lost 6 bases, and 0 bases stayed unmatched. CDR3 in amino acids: CASSSSGGDTQYF. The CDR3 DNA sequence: TGTGCCAGCAGTTCTAGCGGGGGGGATACGCAGTATTTT.

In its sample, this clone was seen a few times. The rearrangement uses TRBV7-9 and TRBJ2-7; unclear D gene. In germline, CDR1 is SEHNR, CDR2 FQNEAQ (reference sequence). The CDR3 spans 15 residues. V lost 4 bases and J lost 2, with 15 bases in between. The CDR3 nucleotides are TGTGCCAGCAGCTCCACACGAAGGAGTCCCTACGAGCAGTACTTC. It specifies CASSSTRRSPYEQYF.

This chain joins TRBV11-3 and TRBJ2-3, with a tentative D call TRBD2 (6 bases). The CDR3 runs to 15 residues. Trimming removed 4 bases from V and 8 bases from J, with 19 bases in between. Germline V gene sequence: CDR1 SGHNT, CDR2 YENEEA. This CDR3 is CASSWRTGDLGTQYF. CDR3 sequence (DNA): TGTGCCAGCAGCTGGAGAACGGGGGACCTGGGTACGCAGTATTTT.

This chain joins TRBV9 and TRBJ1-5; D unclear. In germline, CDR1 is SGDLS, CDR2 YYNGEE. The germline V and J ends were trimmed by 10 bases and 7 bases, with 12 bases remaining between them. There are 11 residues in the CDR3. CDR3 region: CAAPIPQPQHF. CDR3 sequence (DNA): TGTGCCGCCCCTATACCCCAGCCCCAGCATTTT. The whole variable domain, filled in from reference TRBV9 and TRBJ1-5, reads DSGVTQTPKHLITATGQRVTLRCSPRSGDLSVYWYQQSLDQGLQFLIQYYNGEERAKGNILERFSAQQFPDLHSELNLSSLELGDSALYFCAAPIPQPQHFGDGTRLSIL.

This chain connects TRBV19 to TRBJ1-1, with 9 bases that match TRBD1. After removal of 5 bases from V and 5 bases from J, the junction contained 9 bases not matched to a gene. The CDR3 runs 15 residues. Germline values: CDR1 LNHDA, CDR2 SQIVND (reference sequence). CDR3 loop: CASSHPGQGWTEAFF. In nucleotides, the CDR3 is TGTGCCAGTAGTCACCCAGGACAGGGGTGGACTGAAGCTTTCTTT.

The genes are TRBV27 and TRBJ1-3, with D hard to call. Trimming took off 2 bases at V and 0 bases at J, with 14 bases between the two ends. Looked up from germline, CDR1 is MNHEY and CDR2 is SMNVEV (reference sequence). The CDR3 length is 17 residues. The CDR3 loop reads CASSLRAPPYSGNTIYF. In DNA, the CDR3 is TGTGCCAGCAGTTTAAGGGCACCACCCTACTCTGGAAACACCATATATTTT.

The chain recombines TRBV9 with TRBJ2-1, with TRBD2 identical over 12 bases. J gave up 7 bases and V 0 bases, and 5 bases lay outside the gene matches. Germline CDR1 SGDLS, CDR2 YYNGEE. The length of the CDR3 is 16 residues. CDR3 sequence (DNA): TGTGCCAGCAGCGTAGTAGCTAGCGGGAGGGTAAATGAGCAGTTCTTC. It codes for CASSVVASGRVNEQFF.

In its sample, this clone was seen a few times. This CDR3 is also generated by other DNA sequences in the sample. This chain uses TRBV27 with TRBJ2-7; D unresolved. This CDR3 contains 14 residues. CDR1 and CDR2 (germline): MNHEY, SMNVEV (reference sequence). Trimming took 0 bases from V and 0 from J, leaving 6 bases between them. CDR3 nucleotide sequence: TGTGCCAGCAGTTTATCGCGCCACTCCTACGAGCAGTACTTC. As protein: CASSLSRHSYEQYF.

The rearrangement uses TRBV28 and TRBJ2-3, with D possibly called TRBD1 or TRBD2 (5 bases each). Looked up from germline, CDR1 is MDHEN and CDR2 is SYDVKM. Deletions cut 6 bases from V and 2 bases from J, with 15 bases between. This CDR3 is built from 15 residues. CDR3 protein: CASRPGAVDTDTQYF. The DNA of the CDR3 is TGTGCCAGCAGGCCCGGGGCGGTCGACACAGATACGCAGTATTTT.

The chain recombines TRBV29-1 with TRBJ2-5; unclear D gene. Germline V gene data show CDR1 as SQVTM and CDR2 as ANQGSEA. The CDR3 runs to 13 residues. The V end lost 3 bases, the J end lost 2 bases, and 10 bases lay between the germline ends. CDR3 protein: CSVDPAAQETQYF. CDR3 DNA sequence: TGCAGCGTTGATCCGGCAGCACAAGAGACCCAGTACTTC.

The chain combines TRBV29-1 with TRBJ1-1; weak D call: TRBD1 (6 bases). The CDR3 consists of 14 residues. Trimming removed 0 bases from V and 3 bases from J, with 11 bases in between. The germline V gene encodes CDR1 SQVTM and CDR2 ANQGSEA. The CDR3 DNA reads TGCAGCGTTGAAGATCCCAGGGGCGACACTGAAGCTTTCTTT. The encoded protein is CSVEDPRGDTEAFF.

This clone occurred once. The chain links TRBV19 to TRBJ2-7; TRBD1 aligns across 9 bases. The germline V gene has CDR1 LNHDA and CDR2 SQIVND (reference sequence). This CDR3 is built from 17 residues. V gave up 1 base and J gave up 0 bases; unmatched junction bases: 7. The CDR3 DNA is TGTGCCAGTAGTATAGCGCCGGGACAGGGAAGCTCCTACGAGCAGTACTTC. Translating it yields CASSIAPGQGSSYEQYF.

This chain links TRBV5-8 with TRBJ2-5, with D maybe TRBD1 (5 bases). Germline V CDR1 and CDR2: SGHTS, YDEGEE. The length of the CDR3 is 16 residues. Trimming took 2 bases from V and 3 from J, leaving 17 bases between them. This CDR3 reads CASSFYLQGIEETQYF. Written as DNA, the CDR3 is TGTGCCAGCAGCTTCTATCTCCAGGGAATCGAAGAGACCCAGTACTTC.

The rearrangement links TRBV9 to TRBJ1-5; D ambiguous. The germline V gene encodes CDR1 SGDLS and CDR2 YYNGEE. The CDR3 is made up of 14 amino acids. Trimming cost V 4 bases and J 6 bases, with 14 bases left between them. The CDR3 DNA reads TGTGCCAGCAGCCCTGACATGCGGGGTCAGCCCCAGCATTTT. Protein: CASSPDMRGQPQHF.

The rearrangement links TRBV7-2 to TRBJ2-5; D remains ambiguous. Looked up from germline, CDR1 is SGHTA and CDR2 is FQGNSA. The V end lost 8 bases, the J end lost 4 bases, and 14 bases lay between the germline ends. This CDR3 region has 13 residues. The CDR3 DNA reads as TGTGCCAGCGAGGCGATCGGGTTAGAGACCCAGTACTTC. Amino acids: CASEAIGLETQYF. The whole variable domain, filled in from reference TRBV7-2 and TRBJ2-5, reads GAGVSQSPSNKVTEKGKDVELRCDPISGHTALYWYRQSLGQGLEFLIYFQGNSAPDKSGLPSDRFSAERTGGSVSTLTIQRTQQEDSAVYLCASEAIGLETQYFGPGTRLLVL.

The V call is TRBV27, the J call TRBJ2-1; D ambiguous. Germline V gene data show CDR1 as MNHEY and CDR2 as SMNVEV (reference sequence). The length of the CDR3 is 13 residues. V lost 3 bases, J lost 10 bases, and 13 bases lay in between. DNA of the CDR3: TGTGCCAGCAGTTTTTCCGCTGGTCGGGAGCAGTTCTTC. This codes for CASSFSAGREQFF.

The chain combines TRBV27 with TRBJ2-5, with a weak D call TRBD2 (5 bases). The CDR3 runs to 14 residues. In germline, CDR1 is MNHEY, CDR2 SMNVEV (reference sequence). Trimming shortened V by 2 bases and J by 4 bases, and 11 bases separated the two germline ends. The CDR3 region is CASSLVASLETQYF. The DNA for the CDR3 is TGTGCCAGCAGTTTAGTCGCTAGCTTAGAGACCCAGTACTTC.

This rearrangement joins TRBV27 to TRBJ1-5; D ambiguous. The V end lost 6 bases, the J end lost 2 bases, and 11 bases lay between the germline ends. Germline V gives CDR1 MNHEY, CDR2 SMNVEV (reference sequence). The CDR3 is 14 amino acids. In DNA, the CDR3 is TGTGCCAGCAGCCCCCCTATTGGCAATCAGCCCCAGCATTTT. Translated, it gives CASSPPIGNQPQHF.

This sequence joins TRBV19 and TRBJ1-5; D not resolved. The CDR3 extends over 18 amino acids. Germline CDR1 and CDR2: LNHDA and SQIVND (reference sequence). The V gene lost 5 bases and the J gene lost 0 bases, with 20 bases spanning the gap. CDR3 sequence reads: CASSHSIIEDYSNQPQHF. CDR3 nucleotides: TGTGCCAGTAGTCATTCCATAATAGAGGACTATAGCAATCAGCCCCAGCATTTT. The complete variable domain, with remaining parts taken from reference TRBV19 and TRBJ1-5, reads DGGITQSPKYLFRKEGQNVTLSCEQNLNHDAMYWYRQDPGQGLRLIYYSQIVNDFQKGDIAEGYSVSREKKESFPLTVTSAQKNPTAFYLCASSHSIIEDYSNQPQHFGDGTRLSIL.

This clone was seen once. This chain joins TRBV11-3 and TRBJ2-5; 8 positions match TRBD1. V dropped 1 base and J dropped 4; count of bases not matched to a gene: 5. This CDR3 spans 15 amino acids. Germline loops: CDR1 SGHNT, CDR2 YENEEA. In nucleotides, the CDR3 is TGTGCCAGCAGCTTAGCCGGGACAGGCGGAGAGACCCAGTACTTC. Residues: CASSLAGTGGETQYF.